The 5 T cell receptor beta chains below all came from one sample that was sequenced in a study of T-cell reconstitution after alpha-beta-depleted transplantation in children. The authors prepared the TCRbeta library with unique molecular identifiers. TCRdb redid the calling of the PCR reads with MiXCR, one entry per CDR3 protein. Of roughly 280,000 distinct CDR3 sequences listed, 9.5% to 13% are singletons. This specimen was peripheral blood, taken 180 days after TCRalphabeta/CD19-depleted stem cell transplant. Receptors were obtained from a male patient between 2 and 10 years old who had a stem cell transplant for chronic granulomatous disease, so the T cells may come from the graft donor.

This clonotype was recorded a few times. The V and J genes are TRBV7-8 and TRBJ2-2; unclear D gene. This CDR3 comprises 14 residues. V was pared by 1 base and J by 6 bases, with 9 bases between. The germline gives CDR1 SGHVS, CDR2 FQNEAQ. As DNA, the CDR3 is TGTGCCAGCAGCTTAGTGCCGTTTCCCGGGGAGCTGTTTTTT. Its protein is CASSLVPFPGELFF.

The table lists this clonotype with many counts. The gene calls are TRBV29-1 and TRBJ1-1, with TRBD1 identical over 7 bases. Germline V CDR1 and CDR2: SQVTM, ANQGSEA. Unmatched junction bases numbered 11, after V lost 7 bases and J lost 6 bases. The CDR3 covers 13 residues. In DNA form, the CDR3 reads TGCAGCGCCGGGACAGCCCTGGGGGCTGAAGCTTTCTTT. Protein sequence: CSAGTALGAEAFF.

In nucleotides, the CDR3 is TGTGCCAGCAGCGTCGCTACAGGGGACGGGAGCACTGAAGCTTTCTTT. This gives the protein CASSVATGDGSTEAFF. This chain uses TRBV7-9 with TRBJ1-1; 7 bases match TRBD1. CDR1 and CDR2 from the germline V gene are SEHNR and FQNEAQ (reference sequence). This CDR3 has 16 residues. V trimming: 5 bases; J trimming: 4 bases; junction bases outside the gene matches: 13.

This clonotype showed up many times. The chain is built from TRBV5-4 and TRBJ2-6, with unresolved D. The CDR3 consists of 16 residues. Between the trimmed V and J ends, which lost 2 bases and 0 bases, there was a span of 9 bases. Germline CDR1 and CDR2: SGHNT and YYREEE (reference sequence). The DNA of the CDR3 is TGTGCCAGCAGCTTACAGTTTGGCTCTGGGGCCAACGTCCTGACTTTC. Its protein is CASSLQFGSGANVLTF.

This clonotype occurred once. This chain connects TRBV20-1 to TRBJ2-7, with 7 bases matching TRBD1. The CDR3 extends over 15 amino acids. Per the germline V gene, CDR1 is DFQATT and CDR2 is SNEGSKA (reference sequence). After removal of 4 bases from V and 3 bases from J, the junction contained 12 bases not matched to a gene. This CDR3 reads CSANSLRQGVYEQYF. The CDR3 nucleotides are TGCAGTGCTAACTCCCTGAGGCAGGGGGTCTACGAGCAGTACTTC.